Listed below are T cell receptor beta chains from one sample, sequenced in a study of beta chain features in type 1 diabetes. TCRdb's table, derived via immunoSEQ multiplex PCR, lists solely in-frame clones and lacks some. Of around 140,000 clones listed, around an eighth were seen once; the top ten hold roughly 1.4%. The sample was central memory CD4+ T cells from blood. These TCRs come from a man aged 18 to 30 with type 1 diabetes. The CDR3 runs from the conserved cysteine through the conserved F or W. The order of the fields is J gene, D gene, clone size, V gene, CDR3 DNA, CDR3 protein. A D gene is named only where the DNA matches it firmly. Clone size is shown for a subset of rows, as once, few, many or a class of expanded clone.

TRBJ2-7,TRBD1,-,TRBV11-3,TGTGCCAGCAGCTTATCGGGACAGGATAACTACGAGCAGTACTTC,CASSLSGQDNYEQYF
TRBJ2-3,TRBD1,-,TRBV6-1,TGTACCAGCAGTGGGTTCAACGGACAGGGCATTACAGATACGCAGTATTTT,CTSSGFNGQGITDTQYF
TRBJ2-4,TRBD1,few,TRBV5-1,TGCGCCAGCAGCCCTACAGGGGGCGATCCGGAAAACATTCAGTACTTC,CASSPTGGDPENIQYF
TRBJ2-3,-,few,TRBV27,TGTGCCAGCAGTCCCCCCCGGGGAGCCCGAGGAGATACGCAGTATTTT,CASSPPRGARGDTQYF
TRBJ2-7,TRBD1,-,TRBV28,TGTGCCAGCAGTCCAAGGACAGGGTTGAGCTCCTACGAGCAGTACTTC,CASSPRTGLSSYEQYF
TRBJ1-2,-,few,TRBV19,TGTGCCAGTACAGGGGTCTATGGCTACACCTTC,CASTGVYGYTF
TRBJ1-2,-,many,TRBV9,TGTGCCAGCAACACAAACTATGGCTACACCTTC,CASNTNYGYTF
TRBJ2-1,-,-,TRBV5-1,TGCGCCAGCCAATCAGGGGGAGGAACATACAATGAGCAGTTCTTC,CASQSGGGTYNEQFF
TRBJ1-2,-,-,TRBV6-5,TGTGCCAGCAGTTACTCTGGGGTAGAGGGCTACACCTTC,CASSYSGVEGYTF
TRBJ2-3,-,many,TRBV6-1,TGTGCCAGCAGTGATGAACGGAGAAACCAGGATACGCAGTATTTT,CASSDERRNQDTQYF
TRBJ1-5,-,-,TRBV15,TGTGCCACCAGCTTTTCCAGGGATAGCAATCAGCCCCAGCATTTT,CATSFSRDSNQPQHF
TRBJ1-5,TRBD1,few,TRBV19,TGTGCCAGCCTTGACAGGGATGGCAATCAGCCCCAGCATTTT,CASLDRDGNQPQHF
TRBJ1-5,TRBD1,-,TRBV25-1,TGTGCCAGCAGCCAGGGACAGGGGGGCAATCAGCCCCAGCATTTT,CASSQGQGGNQPQHF
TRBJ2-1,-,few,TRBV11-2,TGTGCCAGCAGGCCCGGGACCGCGTCCTACAATGAGCAGTTCTTC,CASRPGTASYNEQFF
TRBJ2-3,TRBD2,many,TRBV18,TGTGCCAGCTCACTCACCGGGACTAGCGGGGGCACAGATACGCAGTATTTT,CASSLTGTSGGTDTQYF
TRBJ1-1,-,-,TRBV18,TGTGCCAGCTCACGCATATCCAACACTGAAGCTTTCTTT,CASSRISNTEAFF
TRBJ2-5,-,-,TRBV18,TGTGCCAGCTCATCGATCCCCGTGGGGGAGACCCAGTACTTC,CASSSIPVGETQYF
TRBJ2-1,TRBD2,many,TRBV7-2,TGTGCCAGCACCATAGCGGGGGTCTACAATGAGCAGTTCTTC,CASTIAGVYNEQFF
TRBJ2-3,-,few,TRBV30,TGTGCCTGGAGTGCCCGGAAGGGGCCCACAGATACGCAGTATTTT,CAWSARKGPTDTQYF
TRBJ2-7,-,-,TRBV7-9,TGTGCCAGCGGACGATCCTACGAGCAGTACTTC,CASGRSYEQYF
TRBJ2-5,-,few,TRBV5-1,TGCGCCAGCAGCTACCGGACGGGTACCCTAGGAGAGACCCAGTACTTC,CASSYRTGTLGETQYF
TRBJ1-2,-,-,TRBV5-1,TGCGCCAGCAGCTTGGATCAGGGTGGCTACACCTTC,CASSLDQGGYTF
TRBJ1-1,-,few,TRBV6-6,TGTGCCAGCTGGGGGAGTAGTGAAGCTTTCTTT,CASWGSSEAFF
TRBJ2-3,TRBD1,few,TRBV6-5,TGTGCCAGCAGCCAGGGGGCTAGCACAGATACGCAGTATTTT,CASSQGASTDTQYF
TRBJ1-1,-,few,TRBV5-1,TGCGCCAGCAGCTTGACGCAGAACACTGAAGCTTTCTTT,CASSLTQNTEAFF
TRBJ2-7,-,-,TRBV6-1,TGTGCCAGCAGTGAGTTCGTTGGCGAGCAGTACTTC,CASSEFVGEQYF
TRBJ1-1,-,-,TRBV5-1,TGCGCCAGCAGCTCGTCGACCCGAAACACTGAAGCTTTCTTT,CASSSSTRNTEAFF
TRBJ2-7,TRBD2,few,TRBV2,TGTGCCAGCAGTGATCTCAGCGGGGGGGCCTACGAGCAGTACTTC,CASSDLSGGAYEQYF
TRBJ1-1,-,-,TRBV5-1,TGCGCCAGCAGCTTGGAGGGCCTCACTGAAGCTTTCTTT,CASSLEGLTEAFF
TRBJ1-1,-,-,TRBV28,TGTGCCAGCAGTCAACGGGGTTTTTCCCACTTT,CASSQRGFSHF
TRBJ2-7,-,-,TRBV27,TGTGCCAGCAGGCCTCAGGGTCCCTACGAGCAGTACTTC,CASRPQGPYEQYF
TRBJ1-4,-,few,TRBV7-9,TGTGCCAGCAGCCCGCTTGGGCGAGGGACTAATGAAAAACTGTTTTTT,CASSPLGRGTNEKLFF
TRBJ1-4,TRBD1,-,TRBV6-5,TGTGCCAGCAGTCCTTTAGGGGGCCCTAATGAAAAACTGTTTTTT,CASSPLGGPNEKLFF
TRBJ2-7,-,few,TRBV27,TGTGCCAGCAGCCCGACTAACAGAGACGAGCAGTACTTC,CASSPTNRDEQYF
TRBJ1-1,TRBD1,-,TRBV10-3,TGTGCCACCGCAACAGGGGGCTACGGTAGGAACACTGAAGCTTTCTTT,CATATGGYGRNTEAFF
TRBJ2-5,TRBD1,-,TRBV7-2,TGTGCCAGCAGCTCCGGACAGGGATTTGGGACCCAGTACTTC,CASSSGQGFGTQYF
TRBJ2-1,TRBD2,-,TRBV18,TGTGCCAGCTCACCTGGGACTAGCGGGAACAATGAGCAGTTCTTC,CASSPGTSGNNEQFF
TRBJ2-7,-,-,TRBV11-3,TGTGCCAGCAGCCGTGTGAACGAGCAGTACTTC,CASSRVNEQYF
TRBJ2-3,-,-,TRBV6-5,TGTGCCAGCAGTTACGGGACATTGGACACAGATACGCAGTATTTT,CASSYGTLDTDTQYF
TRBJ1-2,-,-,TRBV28,TGTGCCAGCAGTTTATTTTCAGGTGGGGGCGGCTACACCTTC,CASSLFSGGGGYTF
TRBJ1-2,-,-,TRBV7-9,TGTGCCGGGAACAGGGACCTCTATGGCTACACCTTC,CAGNRDLYGYTF
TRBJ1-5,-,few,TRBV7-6,TGTGCCAGCAGCTTAGTATCCGGGGAGGATCAGCCCCAGCATTTT,CASSLVSGEDQPQHF
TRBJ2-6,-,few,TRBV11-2,TGTGCCAGCAGCTTTCATCTCCTTGGGGCCAACGTCCTGACTTTC,CASSFHLLGANVLTF
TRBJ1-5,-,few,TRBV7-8,TGTGCCAGCAGCCTTTCCACCACGCAGCCCCAGCATTTT,CASSLSTTQPQHF
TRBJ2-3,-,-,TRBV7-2,TGTGCCAGCAGCTTAGATACAGGCACAGATACGCAGTATTTT,CASSLDTGTDTQYF
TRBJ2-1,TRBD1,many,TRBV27,TGTGCCAGCAGCCCGCAGGGGGCGGGTGAGCAGTTCTTC,CASSPQGAGEQFF
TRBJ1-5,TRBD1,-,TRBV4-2,TGTGCCAGCAGCCTATGGGGACAGGGTTATCAGCCCCAGCATTTT,CASSLWGQGYQPQHF
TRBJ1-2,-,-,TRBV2,TGTGCCAGCAGTGAATGGCCCTATGGCTACACCTTC,CASSEWPYGYTF
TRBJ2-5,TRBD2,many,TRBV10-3,TGTGCCATCAGTGAGCCCTGGACTAGCGGGAACTACCAAGAGACCCAGTACTTC,CAISEPWTSGNYQETQYF
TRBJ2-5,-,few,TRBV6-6,TGTGCCAGCAGTGCCGCAGACAGTTTCCCCCAAGAGACCCAGTACTTC,CASSAADSFPQETQYF
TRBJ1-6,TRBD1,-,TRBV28,TGTGCCAGCAGTTCCCAGGGGACAGGGGGCTTTAGAGATTCACCCCTCCACTTT,CASSSQGTGGFRDSPLHF
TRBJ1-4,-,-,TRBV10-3,TGTGCCATCAGTGAAGGGGCAACTATTAATGAAAAACTGTTTTTT,CAISEGATINEKLFF
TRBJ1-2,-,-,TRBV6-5,TGTGCCAGCAGTCCGGGCGGGGCCAGCTATGGCTACACCTTC,CASSPGGASYGYTF
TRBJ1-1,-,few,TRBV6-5,TGTGCCAGCTACCAAGCAGGGCAGAACACTGAAGCTTTCTTT,CASYQAGQNTEAFF
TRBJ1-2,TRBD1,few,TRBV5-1,TGCGCCAGCAGCCCCGGACAGGAAAGCTACACCTTC,CASSPGQESYTF